This T cell receptor (beta chain) was recovered during a study of cytotoxic CD8 clonotypes in ibrutinib-treated CLL. TCRdb keeps only in-frame clones here, not all; method: immunoSEQ multiplex PCR. The repertoire holds some 140,000 clones, with 91% as singletons. The V end lost 3 bases, the J end lost 4 bases, and 15 bases lay between the germline ends. CDR3 length: 16 residues. CDR1 is LNHNV and CDR2 is YYDKDF in the germline V gene (reference sequence). This TCR was recovered from a human donor with chronic lymphocytic leukemia. The V gene is TRBV15, the J gene TRBJ2-2, with no clear D. This material consisted of PBMCs, taken after 12 months of ibrutinib treatment. As DNA, the CDR3 is TGTGCCACCAGCAGCGGTAGAGAATCAATCACCGGGGAGCTGTTTTTT. Translation: CATSSGRESITGELFF.